Below are 22 T cell receptor beta chains sequenced from a single sample in a study of CD8+CD57+ T cells in acquired aplastic anemia. Patients chosen for sequencing had shown CD8+CD57+ cell expansion by flow cytometry. TCR beta VDJ combinations and CDR3 sequences were profiled from genomic DNA. TCRdb reanalysed the reads using MiXCR and keeps one entry per CDR3 protein. Of around 130,000 distinct CDR3 sequences listed, under 65% are singletons. Sequencing was performed on sorted CD4+, CD8+, or CD8+CD57+ T cells (not recorded which) from PBMCs. The receptor set was obtained from a human donor with aplastic anemia.

The V call is TRBV24-1, the J call TRBJ2-7; unclear D gene. CDR1 KGHDR and CDR2 SFDVKD come from the germline V gene. V gave up 6 bases and J gave up 0 bases, with 5 bases separating them. The CDR3 is made up of 12 amino acids. DNA for the CDR3: TGTGCCACCAGTACACACTCCTACGAGCAGTACTTC. As protein: CATSTHSYEQYF.

The gene calls are TRBV25-1 and TRBJ2-2; D not resolved. The germline CDR1 and CDR2 sequences are MGHDK and SYGVNS. Trimming left V 6 bases short and J 6 bases short, with 8 bases between. This CDR3 has 12 amino acids. CDR3 nucleotide sequence: TGTGCCAGCAGGAAATACTCCGGGGAGCTGTTTTTT. Residues: CASRKYSGELFF.

The J gene is TRBJ1-1, the V gene TRBV6-1; D is possibly TRBD1 (5 bases). The CDR3 spans 14 residues. V shed 5 bases and J shed 4 bases, with 14 bases lying between them. Germline V gives CDR1 MNHNS, CDR2 SASEGT. The CDR3 DNA reads as TGTGCCAGCAGTAAAGTCCAGGGAGGCACTGAAGCTTTCTTT. It codes for CASSKVQGGTEAFF.

The chain combines TRBV2 with TRBJ1-1; no clear D gene. This CDR3 has 13 residues. Trimming took off 6 bases at V and 5 bases at J, with 13 bases between the two ends. From germline, CDR1 is SNHLY and CDR2 FYNNEI. The CDR3 loop is CASRRRGGTEAFF. CDR3 DNA sequence: TGTGCCAGCAGGCGCCGGGGTGGGACTGAAGCTTTCTTT.

As DNA, the CDR3 is TGTGCCACCAGTAAGGGGACAGCGTCCTACGAGCAGTACTTC. It encodes CATSKGTASYEQYF. The chain uses TRBV24-1 and TRBJ2-7, with 7 bases that match TRBD1. Germline assignment: CDR1 KGHDR and CDR2 SFDVKD. V was pared by 6 bases and J by 1 base, with 5 bases of the junction left unmatched. CDR3 size: 14 residues.

The chain combines TRBV20-1 with TRBJ2-1; 8 bases are a match to TRBD1. With the DNA end fitting TRBJ2-5 better, the J assignment may be wrong. CDR1 and CDR2 from the germline V gene are DFQATT and SNEGSKA (reference sequence). The CDR3 spans 14 residues. The CDR3 DNA sequence: TGCAGTGGGAAGCACGGACAGGGTCGAGAGACCCAGTACTTC. Its translation: CSGKHGQGRETQYF.

This clonotype came up many times. V gene TRBV4-1 combines with J gene TRBJ2-7; D gene unclear. This CDR3 comprises 12 residues. From germline, CDR1 is MGHRA and CDR2 YSYEKL. The V end lost 1 base, the J end lost 6 bases, and 7 bases lay between the germline ends. As DNA, the CDR3 is TGCGCCAGCAGCCAAGGAGTCTCCGAGCAGTACTTC. It translates to CASSQGVSEQYF.

V and J are TRBV25-1 and TRBJ1-3; no reliable D call. This CDR3 is 12 amino acids long. V lost 6 bases and J lost 4, with 7 bases in between. Germline V gene lookup returns CDR1 MGHDK and CDR2 SYGVNS. CDR3 in DNA: TGTGCCAGCAGCCTAAAGGGAAACACCATATATTTT. Amino acids: CASSLKGNTIYF. Full variable domain (outside the CDR3, taken from reference TRBV25-1 and TRBJ1-3): EADIYQTPRYLVIGTGKKITLECSQTMGHDKMYWYQQDPGMELHLIHYSYGVNSTEKGDLSSESTVSRIRTEHFPLTLESARPSHTSQYLCASSLKGNTIYFGEGSWLTVV.

As concerns this clonotype: One end of the junction does not line up with germline, which may come from a read error. V is TRBV25-1 and J is TRBJ2-6; 9 bases are a match to TRBD1. CDR1 and CDR2 (germline): MGHDK, SYGVNS. This CDR3 is built from 18 residues. The CDR3 DNA follows: TGTGCCAGCAGTAGACAGGGGGGCCGCCTATCTGGGGCCAACGTCCAGACTTTC. Translation: CASSRQGGRLSGANVQTF.

This clonotype showed up just once. The CDR3 bases are TGTGCCAGCAGTGAAAACCGGGCAGGCCGGTCCGCCTACGAGCAGTACTTC. Protein product: CASSENRAGRSAYEQYF. The chain carries TRBV2 and TRBJ2-7; the D is unclear. From germline, CDR1 is SNHLY and CDR2 FYNNEI. The CDR3 totals 17 residues. Between the trimmed V and J ends, which lost 2 bases and 2 bases, there was a span of 19 bases.

This chain connects TRBV6-1 to TRBJ2-2, with TRBD2 as a possible D gene (5 bases). Trimming pared 5 bases from V and 7 bases from J, leaving 20 bases between. Germline values: CDR1 MNHNS, CDR2 SASEGT. The CDR3 covers 16 residues. CDR3 loop: CASSQSPWISVGELFF. In DNA form, the CDR3 reads TGTGCCAGCAGTCAAAGCCCCTGGATTAGCGTCGGGGAGCTGTTTTTT.

This clonotype was counted a few times. The rearrangement joins TRBV11-1 to TRBJ2-3; perhaps D is TRBD1 or TRBD2 (6 bases each). Germline assignment: CDR1 SGHAT and CDR2 FQDESV (reference sequence). The CDR3 is 16 residues long. The V gene lost 2 bases and the J gene lost 1 base, with 13 bases spanning the gap. This CDR3 reads CASSLSVGGRTDTQYF. The CDR3 DNA sequence: TGTGCCAGCAGCTTATCCGTCGGGGGCCGCACAGATACGCAGTATTTT.

As regards this clonotype: Being one base from a much bigger clone, this may be a read error. The chain combines TRBV11-1 with TRBJ1-4; D uncertain. Looked up from germline, CDR1 is SGHAT and CDR2 is FQDESV (reference sequence). CDR3 length: 14 residues. Here the CDR3 DNA reads TGTGCCAGCAGCTCGCTGCCCGGGAGTGAAAAACTGGTTTTT. This codes for CASSSLPGSEKLVF.

This clonotype appeared many times. The V and J genes are TRBV2 and TRBJ2-7, with 12 bases aligning to TRBD2. V lost 8 bases to trimming and J lost 4 bases; unmatched junction nucleotides: 6. Germline V gene sequence: CDR1 SNHLY, CDR2 FYNNEI. The length of the CDR3 is 14 residues. This chain's CDR3 is CASGGLAGSYEQYF. Here the CDR3 DNA reads TGTGCCAGCGGCGGACTAGCGGGATCTTACGAGCAGTACTTC. The variable domain in full, completed from reference TRBV2 and TRBJ2-7, reads EPEVTQTPSHQVTQMGQEVILRCVPISNHLYFYWYRQILGQKVEFLVSFYNNEISEKSEIFDDQFSVERPDGSNFTLKIRSTKLEDSAMYFCASGGLAGSYEQYFGPGTRLTVT.

As concerns this clonotype: This CDR3 is missing its conserved last phenylalanine or tryptophan, likely due to a read error. DNA of the CDR3: TGTGCCAGTAGTATCGTCCTGGGTTTCGGGTCACCCCTCCACCTT. It encodes CASSIVLGFGSPLHL. The rearrangement joins TRBV19 to TRBJ1-6; D unclear. V was clipped by 3 bases and J by 10 bases, with 16 bases between them. This CDR3 contains 15 residues. Per the germline V gene, CDR1 is LNHDA and CDR2 is SQIVND (reference sequence).

This chain uses TRBV5-4 with TRBJ2-7; D possibly matches TRBD1 or TRBD2 (5 bases each). Per the germline V gene, CDR1 is SGHNT and CDR2 is YYREEE (reference sequence). The CDR3 contains 15 residues. The germline V and J ends were trimmed by 2 bases and 4 bases, with 16 bases remaining between them. The CDR3 loop is CASSLIRDPTYEQYF. DNA of the CDR3: TGTGCCAGCAGCTTAATCCGGGACCCCACATACGAGCAGTACTTC.

This clonotype was detected many times. CDR3 sequence reads: CSARDLIGPSLDAYYEQYF. The CDR3 DNA sequence: TGCAGTGCTAGAGATCTGATTGGCCCGAGCCTTGACGCATACTACGAGCAGTACTTC. This rearrangement joins TRBV20-1 to TRBJ2-7; D not certain. V was clipped by 0 bases and J by 3 bases, with 27 bases between them. This CDR3 has 19 residues. CDR1 and CDR2 (germline): DFQATT, SNEGSKA (reference sequence).

This clonotype was recorded at least ten times. The gene calls are TRBV7-8 and TRBJ2-7; 8 bases agree with TRBD1. The germline CDR1 and CDR2 sequences are SGHVS and FQNEAQ. This CDR3 comprises 17 residues. Trimming at V came to 3 bases and at J to 9 bases, leaving 19 bases not matched to a gene. In DNA form, the CDR3 reads TGTGCCAGCAGCTTTCGGTCGGAGGACAGGGAGACTTCGGGGCAGTACTTC. This encodes CASSFRSEDRETSGQYF.

This clonotype has a count of ten or more. The V and J genes are TRBV20-1 and TRBJ2-5; perhaps TRBD2 as D (5 bases). There are 14 residues in the CDR3. Germline CDR1 is DFQATT and CDR2 is SNEGSKA (reference sequence). V shed 1 base and J shed 5 bases, with 14 bases lying between them. The CDR3 nucleotides are TGCAGTGCTAGAGCCCAGTCGGGGAAGGAGACCCAGTACTTC. Amino acid sequence: CSARAQSGKETQYF.

The genes are TRBV7-9 and TRBJ2-3; perhaps TRBD2 as D (5 bases). V shed 2 bases and J shed 9 bases, with 12 bases lying between them. The CDR3 spans 13 residues. Germline V gives CDR1 SEHNR, CDR2 FQNEAQ (reference sequence). For the CDR3, the DNA is TGTGCCAGCAGCTTAAGGACTTCTACCACGCAGTATTTT. It encodes CASSLRTSTTQYF.

The CDR3: CASSLAGGSYNSPLHF. For the CDR3, the DNA is TGTGCCAGCAGTCTTGCAGGAGGTTCCTATAATTCACCCCTCCACTTT. The gene calls are TRBV28 and TRBJ1-6; D call uncertain. Germline V CDR1 and CDR2: MDHEN, SYDVKM. The CDR3 is 16 residues long. V was clipped by 5 bases and J by 1 base, with 12 bases between them.

This clonotype occurred once. This sequence joins TRBV10-2 and TRBJ2-7; 10 bases match TRBD2. V lost 8 bases, J lost 2 bases, and 6 bases stayed unmatched. This CDR3 is 14 amino acids long. From germline, CDR1 is WSHSY and CDR2 SAAADI. CDR3 protein: CASGGAGGAYEQYF. DNA for the CDR3: TGCGCCAGCGGAGGAGCGGGGGGGGCCTACGAGCAGTACTTC.